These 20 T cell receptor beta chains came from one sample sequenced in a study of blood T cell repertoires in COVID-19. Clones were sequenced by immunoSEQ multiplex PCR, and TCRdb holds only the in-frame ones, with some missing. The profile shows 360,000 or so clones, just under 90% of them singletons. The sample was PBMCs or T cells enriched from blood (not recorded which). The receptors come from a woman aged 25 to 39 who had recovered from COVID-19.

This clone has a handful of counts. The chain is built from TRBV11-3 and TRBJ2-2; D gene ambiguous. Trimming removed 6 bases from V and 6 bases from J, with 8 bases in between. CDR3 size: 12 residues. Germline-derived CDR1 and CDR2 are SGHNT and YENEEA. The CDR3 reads CASSLLSGELFF. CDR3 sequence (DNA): TGTGCCAGCAGTTTACTCTCCGGGGAGCTGTTTTTT.

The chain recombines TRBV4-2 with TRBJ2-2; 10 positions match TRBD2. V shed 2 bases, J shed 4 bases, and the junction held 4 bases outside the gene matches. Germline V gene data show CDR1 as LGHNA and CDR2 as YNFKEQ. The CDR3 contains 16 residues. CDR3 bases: TGTGCCAGCAGCCAACTAGCGGGAGAGGGCACCGGGGAGCTGTTTTTT. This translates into CASSQLAGEGTGELFF.

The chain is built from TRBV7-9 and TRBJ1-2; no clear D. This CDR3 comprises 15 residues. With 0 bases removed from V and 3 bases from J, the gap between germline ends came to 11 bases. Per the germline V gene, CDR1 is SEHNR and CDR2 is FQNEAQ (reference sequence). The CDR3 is CASSLAVVEYYGYTF. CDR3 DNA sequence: TGTGCCAGCAGCTTAGCGGTGGTAGAATACTATGGCTACACCTTC. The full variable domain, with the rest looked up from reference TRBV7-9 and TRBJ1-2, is DTGVSQNPRHKITKRGQNVTFRCDPISEHNRLYWYRQTLGQGPEFLTYFQNEAQLEKSRLLSDRFSAERPKGSFSTLEIQRTEQGDSAMYLCASSLAVVEYYGYTFGSGTRLTVV.

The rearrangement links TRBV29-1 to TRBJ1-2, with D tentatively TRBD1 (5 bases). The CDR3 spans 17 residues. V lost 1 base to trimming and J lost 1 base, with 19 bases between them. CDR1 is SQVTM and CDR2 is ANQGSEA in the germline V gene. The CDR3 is CSVEGTFTSGGNYGYTF. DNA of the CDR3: TGCAGCGTTGAAGGGACGTTCACCTCGGGGGGTAACTATGGCTACACCTTC.

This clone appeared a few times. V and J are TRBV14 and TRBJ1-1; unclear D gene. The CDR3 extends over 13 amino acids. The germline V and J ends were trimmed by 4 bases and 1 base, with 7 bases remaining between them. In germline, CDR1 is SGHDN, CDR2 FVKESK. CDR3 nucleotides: TGTGCCAGCAGCCCGCGGTGGAACACTGAAGCTTTCTTT. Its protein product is CASSPRWNTEAFF.

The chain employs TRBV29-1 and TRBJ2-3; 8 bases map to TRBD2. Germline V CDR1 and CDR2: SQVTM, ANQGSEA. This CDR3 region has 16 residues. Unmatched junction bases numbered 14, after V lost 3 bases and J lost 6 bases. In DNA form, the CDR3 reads TGCAGCGTTGATGGAAAACCCAGCGGGAGAGGGGATACGCAGTATTTT. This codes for CSVDGKPSGRGDTQYF.

The CDR3 region is CASSLLLGNEQFF. The CDR3 region has the DNA TGCGCCAGCAGCCTCCTGCTCGGCAATGAGCAGTTCTTC. This chain joins TRBV5-1 and TRBJ2-1; no clear D gene. V dropped 4 bases and J dropped 6 bases, with 11 bases sitting between them. This CDR3 region has 13 residues. Germline values: CDR1 SGHRS, CDR2 YFSETQ.

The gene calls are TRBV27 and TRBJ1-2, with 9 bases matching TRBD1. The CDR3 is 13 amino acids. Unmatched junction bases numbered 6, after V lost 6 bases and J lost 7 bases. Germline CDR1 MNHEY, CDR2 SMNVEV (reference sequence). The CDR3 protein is CASRYTGGGGYTF. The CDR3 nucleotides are TGTGCCAGCAGGTACACAGGGGGCGGTGGCTACACCTTC.

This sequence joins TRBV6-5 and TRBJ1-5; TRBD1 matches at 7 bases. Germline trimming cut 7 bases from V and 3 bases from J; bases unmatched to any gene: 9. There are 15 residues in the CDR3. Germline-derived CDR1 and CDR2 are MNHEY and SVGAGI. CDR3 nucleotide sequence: TGTGCCAGCACCCGAGGGGGCAGCCCCAATCAGCCCCAGCATTTT. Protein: CASTRGGSPNQPQHF.

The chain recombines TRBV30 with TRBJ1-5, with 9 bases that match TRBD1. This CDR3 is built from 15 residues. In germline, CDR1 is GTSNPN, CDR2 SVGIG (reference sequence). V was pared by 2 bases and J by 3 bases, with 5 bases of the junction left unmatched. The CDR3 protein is CAWSIQGAFNQPQHF. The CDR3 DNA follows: TGTGCCTGGAGTATACAGGGGGCGTTCAATCAGCCCCAGCATTTT.

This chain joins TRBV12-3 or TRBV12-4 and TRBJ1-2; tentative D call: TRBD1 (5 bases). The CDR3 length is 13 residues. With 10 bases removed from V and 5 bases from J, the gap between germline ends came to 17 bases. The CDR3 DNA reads TGTGCCACCATCTCGCGGGGGGGTTATGGCTACACCTTC. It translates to CATISRGGYGYTF.

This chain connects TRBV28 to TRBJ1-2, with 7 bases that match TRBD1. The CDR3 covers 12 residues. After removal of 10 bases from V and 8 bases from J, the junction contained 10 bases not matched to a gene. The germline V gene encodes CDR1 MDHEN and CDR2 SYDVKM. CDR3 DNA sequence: TGTGCCACCACTGACAGGGTGCACGGCTACACCTTC. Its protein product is CATTDRVHGYTF.

CDR3 nucleotides: TGTGCCAGCATAGGTGGGGACAGGGGCGGCGAGCAGTACTTC. Its translation: CASIGGDRGGEQYF. The J gene is TRBJ2-7, the V gene TRBV6-5, with 10 bases identical to TRBD1. In germline, CDR1 is MNHEY, CDR2 SVGAGI. The CDR3 is made up of 14 amino acids. V shed 7 bases, J shed 6 bases, and the junction held 9 bases outside the gene matches.

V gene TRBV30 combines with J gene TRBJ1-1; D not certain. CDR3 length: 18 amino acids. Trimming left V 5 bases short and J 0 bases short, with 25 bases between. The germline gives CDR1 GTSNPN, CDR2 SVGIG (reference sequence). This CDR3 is CAWGGHRGTYRMNTEAFF. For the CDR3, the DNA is TGTGCCTGGGGAGGGCACCGCGGAACCTATAGGATGAACACTGAAGCTTTCTTT.

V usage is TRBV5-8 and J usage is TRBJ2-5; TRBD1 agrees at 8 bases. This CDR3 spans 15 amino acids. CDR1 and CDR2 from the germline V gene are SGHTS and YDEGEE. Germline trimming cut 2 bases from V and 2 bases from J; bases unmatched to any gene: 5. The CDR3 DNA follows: TGTGCCAGCAGCTTAGGGACAGGTATACAAGAGACCCAGTACTTC. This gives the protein CASSLGTGIQETQYF. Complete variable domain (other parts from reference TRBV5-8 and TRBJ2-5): EAGVTQSPTHLIKTRGQQATLRCSPISGHTSVYWYQQALGLGLQFLLWYDEGEERNRGNFPPRFSGRQFPNYSSELNVNALELEDSALYLCASSLGTGIQETQYFGPGTRLLVL.

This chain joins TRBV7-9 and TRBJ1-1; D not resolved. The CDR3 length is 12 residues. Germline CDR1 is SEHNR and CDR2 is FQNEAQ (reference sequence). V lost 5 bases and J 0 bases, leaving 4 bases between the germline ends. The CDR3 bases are TGTGCCAGCAGCGTTATGAACACTGAAGCTTTCTTT. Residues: CASSVMNTEAFF.

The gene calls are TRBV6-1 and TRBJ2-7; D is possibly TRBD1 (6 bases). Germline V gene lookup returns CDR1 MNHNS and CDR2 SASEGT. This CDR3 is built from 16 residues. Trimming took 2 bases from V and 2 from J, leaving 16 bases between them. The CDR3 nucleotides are TGTGCCAGCAGTGAAAATCCGGGACAAGGAACCTACGAGCAGTACTTC. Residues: CASSENPGQGTYEQYF.

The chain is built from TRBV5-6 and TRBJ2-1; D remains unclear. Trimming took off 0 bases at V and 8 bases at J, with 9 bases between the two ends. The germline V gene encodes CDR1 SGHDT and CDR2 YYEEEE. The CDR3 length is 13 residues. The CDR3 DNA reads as TGTGCCAGCAGCTTGGCCGGTCTCTATGAGCAGTTCTTC. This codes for CASSLAGLYEQFF.

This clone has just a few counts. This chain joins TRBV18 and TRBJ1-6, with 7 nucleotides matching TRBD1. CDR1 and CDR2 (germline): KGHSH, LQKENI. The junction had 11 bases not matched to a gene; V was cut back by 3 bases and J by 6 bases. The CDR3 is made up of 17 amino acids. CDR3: CASSPFADRARNSPLHF. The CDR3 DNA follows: TGTGCCAGCTCACCTTTCGCAGACAGGGCTCGTAATTCACCCCTCCACTTT.

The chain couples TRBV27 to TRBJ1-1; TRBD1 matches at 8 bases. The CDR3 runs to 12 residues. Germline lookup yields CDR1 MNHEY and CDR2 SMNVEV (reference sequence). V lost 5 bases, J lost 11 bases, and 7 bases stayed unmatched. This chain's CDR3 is CASSIDRGRAFF. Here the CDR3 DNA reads TGTGCCAGCAGTATCGACAGGGGACGGGCTTTCTTT.